This T cell receptor (beta chain) was observed in a study of T cells in localized non-small cell lung cancer. Repertoires were generated with immunoSEQ multiplex PCR, while TCRdb's copy carries only in-frame clones and drops some. The sample consists of 31,000 or so clones, about 89% of them appearing once. The length of the CDR3 is 15 residues. Germline CDR1 is GTSNPN and CDR2 is SVGIG (reference sequence). Trimming took 3 bases from V and 2 from J, leaving 15 bases between them. The clonotype was recovered from a woman aged 40-69 years with stage I lung adenocarcinoma. The material was peripheral blood, obtained before any cancer treatment. The gene calls are TRBV30 and TRBJ2-3; TRBD1 is a possible D gene (6 bases). This chain's CDR3 is CAWRGGGANTDTQYF. CDR3 nucleotides: TGTGCCTGGAGAGGTGGGGGCGCCAACACAGATACGCAGTATTTT.